The 2 T cell receptor beta chains in this list originate from one sample, sequenced in a study of blood T cells in healthy people across ages. PCR was performed a second time for about 7 to 11 cycles using a sample-barcoded 5' primer and a J-beta primer mix. TCRdb passed the 5' RACE reads through MiXCR, listing each CDR3 protein once. Here the sample spans 800,000 to 900,000 distinct CDR3 sequences, 62% being singletons. Sequences were obtained from blood. Receptors originate from a man between 25 and 39 years old in good health.

V and J are TRBV29-1 and TRBJ2-3, with TRBD1 identical over 7 bases. CDR3 length: 13 amino acids. Germline V lookup: CDR1 SQVTM, CDR2 ANQGSEA. V gave up 6 bases and J gave up 0 bases; unmatched junction bases: 3. The CDR3 here is CSVRGRSTDTQYF. As DNA, the CDR3 is TGCAGCGTAAGGGGGCGTAGCACAGATACGCAGTATTTT.

The chain joins TRBV4-2 to TRBJ2-5, with 11 positions matching TRBD2. Germline CDR1 LGHNA, CDR2 YNFKEQ. CDR3 length equals 18 residues. The trim removed 0 bases at V and 1 base at J, leaving 7 bases unmatched. The CDR3 DNA follows: TGTGCCAGCAGCCAAGATTTCCTAGCGGGGGGTCTCCAAGAGACCCAGTACTTC. Translated, it gives CASSQDFLAGGLQETQYF.